This T cell receptor (beta chain) comes out of a study of T cell responses to AZD1222 COVID-19 vaccine. General study results and limits: Among vaccine-associated CD4 TCRs, coverage spanned spike, with dominance at 160-218 and 743-854. Females made up more of the donors, who were largely white British, and clonal diversity may have come out too low.

On this clone: Antigen specificity is unknown.

This CDR3 contains 16 residues. Germline CDR1 is SGHRS and CDR2 is YFSETQ. The V and J ends lost 1 base and 4 bases respectively, with 14 bases between them. Data came from immunoSEQ multiplex PCR; TCRdb stores just in-frame clones and leaves some out. The sample holds about 130,000 clones, around 86% seen once. The input for sequencing was peripheral blood, taken on day 0 of AZD1222 vaccination. The rearrangement joins TRBV5-1 to TRBJ2-2, with D perhaps TRBD1 or TRBD2 (5 bases each). The receptor's source is an adult in good health. As DNA, the CDR3 is TGCGCCAGCAGCTTGCGCGGGCAGGGAAGCACCGGGGAGCTGTTTTTT. Amino acids: CASSLRGQGSTGELFF.